The 30 T cell receptor beta chains below come from one sample, sequenced in a study of CD8 T cells in ankylosing spondylitis. Regarding the study as a whole: It appeared that ankylosing spondylitis blood was characterized by a TCR beta motif of several highly homologous variants.

Their specific antigens are unknown. TCRdb used MiXCR to reprocess the 5' RACE reads, holding one entry per CDR3 protein. In the table there are 100,000 or so distinct CDR3 sequences, around 8.3% of which are singletons. The sample comprised blood, either unsorted or a sorted T cell fraction (not recorded which). Source of these receptors: a male donor with ankylosing spondylitis.

The chain has TRBV6-5 and TRBJ1-1; tentatively, D is TRBD1 (6 bases). The CDR3 sequence is 14 residues long. The V end was cut by 4 bases, the J end by 1 base, with 10 bases between. CDR1 is MNHEY and CDR2 is SVGAGI in the germline V gene. The chain's CDR3 is CASSLGGQNTEAFF. CDR3 nucleotides: TGTGCCAGCAGTTTGGGGGGGCAGAACACTGAAGCTTTCTTT.

CDR3 sequence reads: CAWKQGAEQYF. The CDR3 coding sequence is TGTGCCTGGAAGCAGGGGGCCGAGCAGTACTTC. This rearrangement joins TRBV30 to TRBJ2-7; 8 positions match TRBD1. The ends lost 4 bases at V and 6 bases at J; junction bases unmatched: 2. CDR3 length: 11 residues. Germline loops: CDR1 GTSNPN, CDR2 SVGIG (reference sequence).

This chain connects TRBV7-6 to TRBJ2-1; D may correspond to TRBD1 or TRBD2 (5 bases each). Trimming left V 5 bases short and J 2 bases short, with 13 bases between. The CDR3 is made up of 15 amino acids. The V gene's germline CDR1 is SGHVS and CDR2 FNYEAQ. The DNA of the CDR3 is TGTGCCAGCAGCCTGGGGGAGAACGCCTACAATGAGCAGTTCTTC. Its translation is CASSLGENAYNEQFF.

The chain joins TRBV3-1 to TRBJ2-7; TRBD2 aligns across 9 bases. Looked up from germline, CDR1 is LGHDT and CDR2 is YNNKEL (reference sequence). The V gene end was trimmed by 5 bases and the J gene end by 6 bases; junction bases not matched to a gene: 5. The CDR3 loop spans 13 amino acids. The chain's CDR3 is CASSGGLAGEQYF. CDR3 DNA: TGTGCCAGCAGCGGGGGACTAGCTGGCGAGCAGTACTTC.

This clonotype showed up just a few times. The gene calls are TRBV6-5 and TRBJ2-7; D unclear. Germline values: CDR1 MNHEY, CDR2 SVGAGI. V shed 0 bases and J shed 1 base, with 7 bases lying between them. This CDR3 region has 14 residues. The CDR3 reads CASSYSVGSYEQYV. The CDR3, as DNA: TGTGCCAGCAGTTACTCCGTCGGTTCCTACGAGCAGTACGTC.

This clonotype has a handful of counts. The V and J genes are TRBV24-1 and TRBJ2-3; 12 nucleotides agree with TRBD2. The germline CDR1 and CDR2 sequences are KGHDR and SFDVKD. The CDR3 spans 16 residues. V was pared by 5 bases and J by 4 bases, with 6 bases of the junction left unmatched. As DNA, the CDR3 is TGTGCCACCAGTGCCTTGACTAGCGGGAGTGCAGATACGCAGTATTTT. It codes for CATSALTSGSADTQYF.

The table lists this clonotype with many counts. The chain has TRBV12-3 or TRBV12-4 and TRBJ1-2; 8 nucleotides match TRBD1. V lost 6 bases, J lost 3 bases, and 6 bases stayed unmatched. The CDR3 runs to 14 residues. CDR3 in DNA: TGTGCCAGCAGCTTGACAGGGGATTACTATGGCTACACCTTC. Translation: CASSLTGDYYGYTF.

The chain recombines TRBV7-9 with TRBJ2-1; 10 nucleotides align to TRBD2. Germline V gene data show CDR1 as SEHNR and CDR2 as FQNEAQ (reference sequence). The CDR3 has 15 residues. J gave up 3 bases and V 3 bases, and 2 bases lay outside the gene matches. The CDR3, as DNA: TGTGCCAGCAGCTTGGCTAGCGGGGGCTACAATGAGCAGTTCTTC. It encodes CASSLASGGYNEQFF.

This clonotype was picked up a small number of times. The chain has TRBV5-1 and TRBJ1-2; D unresolved. V was cut by 7 bases and J by 2 bases, with 12 bases left in between. Germline V gives CDR1 SGHRS, CDR2 YFSETQ. The CDR3 is 13 amino acids. The CDR3 bases are TGCGCCAGCCGATCGAACCCGAACTATGGCTACACCTTC. Protein sequence: CASRSNPNYGYTF.

This clonotype was observed many times. CDR3: CASSLFGRNSNQPQHF. In DNA form, the CDR3 reads TGTGCCAGCAGTTTATTTGGTCGGAATAGCAATCAGCCCCAGCATTTT. The V call is TRBV27, the J call TRBJ1-5; the D is unclear. The CDR3 is 16 residues long. Trimming took off 1 base at V and 0 bases at J, with 10 bases between the two ends. Germline V gene lookup returns CDR1 MNHEY and CDR2 SMNVEV (reference sequence).

A few counts support this clonotype. The chain joins TRBV11-2 to TRBJ2-5; 9 nucleotides match TRBD2. Trimming took 5 bases from V and 5 from J; bases not matched to a gene: 15. CDR1 and CDR2 (germline): SGHAT, FQNNGV. This CDR3 is 17 amino acids long. CDR3 nucleotide sequence: TGTGCCAGCAGCCAGCCGCCCGGTAGCGGGAGTTACGAGACCCAGTACTTC. Protein product: CASSQPPGSGSYETQYF.

In this sample, this clonotype turned up a few times. The CDR3, as DNA: TGCGCCAGCAGCCAAGCCCGGGGGGAACGATACAATGAGCAGTTCTTC. Amino acid sequence: CASSQARGERYNEQFF. The chain is built from TRBV4-1 and TRBJ2-1; 7 bases match TRBD2. Germline V gives CDR1 MGHRA, CDR2 YSYEKL. J was trimmed by 4 bases and V by 1 base; bases with no gene match: 7. CDR3 length equals 16 residues.

This clonotype was found a few times. CDR3 sequence: CASSQGQGAYNEQFF. The DNA of the CDR3 is TGTGCCAGCAGCCAAGGACAGGGGGCCTACAATGAGCAGTTCTTC. The chain combines TRBV11-2 with TRBJ2-1; 10 bases match TRBD1. Germline V CDR1 and CDR2: SGHAT, FQNNGV. Trimming cost V 5 bases and J 2 bases; bases outside gene matches: 3. This CDR3 comprises 15 residues.

Ten or more counts support this clonotype. This chain uses TRBV10-3 with TRBJ2-1, with D hard to call. This CDR3 has 16 amino acids. Germline CDR1 reads ENHRY; CDR2 reads SYGVKD. Trimming stripped 0 bases from V and 0 bases from J, with 9 bases between. In DNA, the CDR3 is TGTGCCATCAGTGAGTCGGGCGGAGACTCCTACAATGAGCAGTTCTTC. It yields the protein CAISESGGDSYNEQFF.

This clonotype came up a few times. The gene calls are TRBV15 and TRBJ2-7; weak D call: TRBD2 (7 bases). V was pared by 0 bases and J by 2 bases, with 23 bases between. CDR3 length: 19 amino acids. CDR1 is LNHNV, CDR2 YYDKDF, per germline (reference sequence). The CDR3 is CATSRDFEGEGRAAYEQYF. The DNA of the CDR3 is TGTGCCACCAGCAGAGATTTTGAGGGGGAGGGGCGCGCGGCCTACGAGCAGTACTTC.

This clonotype was counted ten times or more. The chain uses TRBV12-3 or TRBV12-4 and TRBJ1-1; D not resolved. Trimming left V 3 bases short and J 2 bases short, with 7 bases between. The CDR3 consists of 13 residues. The CDR3 spells CASSLAANTEAFF. CDR3 DNA: TGTGCCAGCAGTTTGGCCGCAAACACTGAAGCTTTCTTT.

V usage is TRBV6-5 and J usage is TRBJ2-5, with TRBD2 matching over 8 bases. CDR1 and CDR2 from the germline V gene are MNHEY and SVGAGI. The CDR3 spans 17 residues. The V segment lost 6 bases and the J segment 1 base; nucleotides outside the gene matches: 13. The CDR3 reads CASSSRPSGGPQETQYF. In nucleotides, the CDR3 is TGTGCCAGCAGCTCTCGCCCCAGCGGGGGACCCCAAGAGACCCAGTACTTC.

This clonotype was picked up a small number of times. V gene TRBV7-2 combines with J gene TRBJ1-2, with 7 nucleotides matching TRBD1. Per germline, CDR1 SGHTA and CDR2 FQGNSA. This CDR3 has 15 amino acids. After removal of 3 bases from V and 4 bases from J, the junction contained 8 bases not matched to a gene. The CDR3 coding sequence is TGTGCCAGCAGCTTGGAACAGGGGACCTTCTATGGCTACACCTTC. Its protein is CASSLEQGTFYGYTF.

This clonotype occurred a few times. V gene TRBV6-1 combines with J gene TRBJ1-1; D may be TRBD1 (6 bases). Germline V gene data show CDR1 as MNHNS and CDR2 as SASEGT. Trimming took off 0 bases at V and 0 bases at J, with 17 bases between the two ends. The CDR3 runs to 18 residues. In DNA form, the CDR3 reads TGTGCCAGCAGTGAAGCCCCCCCAACCGGGACACTGAACACTGAAGCTTTCTTT. This encodes CASSEAPPTGTLNTEAFF.

This chain links TRBV4-1 with TRBJ1-5; possible D gene TRBD1, 5 bases. CDR3 length: 15 amino acids. Germline CDR1 MGHRA, CDR2 YSYEKL. V dropped 5 bases and J dropped 7 bases, with 18 bases sitting between them. This CDR3 reads CASSFDLGGGQPQHF. Written as DNA, the CDR3 is TGCGCCAGCAGCTTTGATCTGGGGGGAGGGCAGCCCCAGCATTTT.

Many counts were recorded for this clonotype. The chain combines TRBV5-1 with TRBJ2-1; 12 nucleotides agree with TRBD2. Germline V gene sequence: CDR1 SGHRS, CDR2 YFSETQ. This CDR3 is 14 amino acids long. The V gene end was trimmed by 7 bases and the J gene end by 9 bases; junction bases not matched to a gene: 8. CDR3 residues: CASGGLAGRGEQFF. The DNA for the CDR3 is TGCGCCAGCGGCGGACTAGCGGGAAGGGGTGAGCAGTTCTTC.

The chain combines TRBV5-1 with TRBJ2-1; the D gene is possibly TRBD1 (5 bases). Trimming stripped 1 base from V and 10 bases from J, with 12 bases between. The germline V gene has CDR1 SGHRS and CDR2 YFSETQ. CDR3 size: 13 residues. As DNA, the CDR3 is TGCGCCAGCAGCTTGATCGGACAACCGGAGCAGTTCTTC. This encodes CASSLIGQPEQFF.

This clonotype was counted only a few times. The chain couples TRBV2 to TRBJ2-2; D might be TRBD2 (6 bases). Trimming left V 1 base short and J 2 bases short, with 11 bases between. CDR1 is SNHLY and CDR2 is FYNNEI in the germline V gene. The length of the CDR3 is 16 residues. CDR3 residues: CASSEEPGANTGELFF. DNA of the CDR3: TGTGCCAGCAGTGAAGAACCGGGAGCAAACACCGGGGAGCTGTTTTTT.

V usage is TRBV7-9 and J usage is TRBJ2-2, with TRBD1 matching over 7 bases. The germline gives CDR1 SEHNR, CDR2 FQNEAQ (reference sequence). The junction had 4 bases not matched to a gene; V was cut back by 5 bases and J by 1 base. CDR3 size: 15 residues. The CDR3 DNA is TGTGCCAGCAGCCACCGGGACAGGAACACCGGGGAGCTGTTTTTT. It specifies CASSHRDRNTGELFF.

The chain recombines TRBV5-5 with TRBJ2-7; 10 bases line up with TRBD2. V lost 3 bases, J lost 3 bases, and 6 bases stayed unmatched. The CDR3 sequence is 15 residues long. Per germline, CDR1 SGHKS and CDR2 YYEKEE (reference sequence). The CDR3 loop reads CASSYGTSVIYEQYV. The CDR3 nucleotides are TGTGCCAGCAGCTACGGGACTAGCGTAATCTACGAGCAGTACGTC.

This clonotype was recorded at least ten times. The chain couples TRBV29-1 to TRBJ1-1; D gene uncertain. The CDR3 runs 14 residues. From germline, CDR1 is SQVTM and CDR2 ANQGSEA. V was trimmed by 2 bases and J by 7 bases, leaving 17 bases between them. The DNA for the CDR3 is TGCAGCGTTGAAAATACTGCGGACGACCTTGAAGCTTTCTTT. Translating it yields CSVENTADDLEAFF.

The chain recombines TRBV27 with TRBJ1-5; no definite D call. Trimming took off 3 bases at V and 5 bases at J, with 11 bases between the two ends. The CDR3 extends over 14 amino acids. Germline CDR1 and CDR2: MNHEY and SMNVEV (reference sequence). In DNA form, the CDR3 reads TGTGCCAGCAGTTTTAGTACAAACCATCAGCCCCAGCATTTT. Protein sequence: CASSFSTNHQPQHF.

This chain uses TRBV2 with TRBJ2-5; a possible D gene is TRBD1 (5 bases). The V end lost 1 base, the J end lost 1 base, and 10 bases lay between the germline ends. There are 15 residues in the CDR3. The germline CDR1 and CDR2 sequences are SNHLY and FYNNEI. CDR3 loop: CASSEELTAQETQYF. The DNA for the CDR3 is TGTGCCAGCAGTGAAGAGCTGACAGCCCAAGAGACCCAGTACTTC.

This clonotype has at least ten counts. The chain recombines TRBV14 with TRBJ2-2, with 11 bases aligning to TRBD2. V was clipped by 4 bases and J by 5 bases; unmatched bases: 3. Looked up from germline, CDR1 is SGHDN and CDR2 is FVKESK. This CDR3 has 15 residues. In DNA, the CDR3 is TGTGCCAGCAGCCCACTAGCGGGAGAGACCGGGGAGCTGTTTTTT. This encodes CASSPLAGETGELFF.

The chain uses TRBV7-9 and TRBJ1-1; D may be TRBD1 (6 bases). V shed 5 bases and J shed 3 bases, with 16 bases lying between them. Germline CDR1 SEHNR, CDR2 FQNEAQ (reference sequence). This CDR3 region has 15 residues. The chain's CDR3 is CASSPVNRVDTEAFF. DNA of the CDR3: TGTGCCAGCAGCCCCGTGAACAGGGTGGACACTGAAGCTTTCTTT. Full variable domain (rest looked up from reference TRBV7-9 and TRBJ1-1): DTGVSQNPRHKITKRGQNVTFRCDPISEHNRLYWYRQTLGQGPEFLTYFQNEAQLEKSRLLSDRFSAERPKGSFSTLEIQRTEQGDSAMYLCASSPVNRVDTEAFFGQGTRLTVV.